This TCR beta chain was sequenced during a study of blood T cell repertoires in COVID-19. Study-wide background: T cells, B-cell-depleted T cells, or PBMCs provided the cDNA or gDNA that served as material.

V was pared by 4 bases and J by 6 bases, with 9 bases of the junction left unmatched. There are 14 residues in the CDR3. CDR1 is SGHRS, CDR2 YFSETQ, per germline. Generated by immunoSEQ multiplex PCR, the TCRdb table keeps only in-frame clones and is missing some. The table records about half a million clones, 80% to 90% of them present only once. The chain is built from TRBV5-1 and TRBJ2-5; 7 positions agree with TRBD1. The sequenced sample was peripheral blood. This receptor was identified in a human donor in a cohort sampled during active COVID-19. The DNA for the CDR3 is TGCGCCAGCAGCGTAGGACAGGCGTGGAAGACCCAGTACTTC. Its translation: CASSVGQAWKTQYF.